Sequencing of this T cell receptor (beta chain) was carried out in a study of blood T cell repertoires in COVID-19. The overall study: Samples of COVID-19 (acute and convalescent) were obtained from the United States, Italy and Spain. PBMCs, B-cell-depleted T cells, or T cells provided the cDNA or gDNA that made up the material.

In the original processing: Reference gene primer amplification gave nucleated cell count estimates. Clones were read by immunoSEQ multiplex PCR, and TCRdb kept only the in-frame ones, dropping some. The D gene and trimming were derived from the DNA, and the V and J assignments and clone size from that table. The table includes 40,000 to 65,000 clones, 78% detected once. Sequenced: peripheral blood. The sequence came from a human donor with active or convalescent COVID-19. The donor label of this sample is uncertain.

The CDR3: CASSTGTFNQPQHF. CDR3 bases: TGCGCCAGCAGCACAGGGACCTTCAATCAGCCCCAGCATTTT. The chain recombines TRBV5-1 with TRBJ1-5; possibly TRBD1 for D (6 bases). The CDR3 is made up of 14 amino acids. V gave up 4 bases and J gave up 3 bases, with 11 bases separating them. Germline loops: CDR1 SGHRS, CDR2 YFSETQ.